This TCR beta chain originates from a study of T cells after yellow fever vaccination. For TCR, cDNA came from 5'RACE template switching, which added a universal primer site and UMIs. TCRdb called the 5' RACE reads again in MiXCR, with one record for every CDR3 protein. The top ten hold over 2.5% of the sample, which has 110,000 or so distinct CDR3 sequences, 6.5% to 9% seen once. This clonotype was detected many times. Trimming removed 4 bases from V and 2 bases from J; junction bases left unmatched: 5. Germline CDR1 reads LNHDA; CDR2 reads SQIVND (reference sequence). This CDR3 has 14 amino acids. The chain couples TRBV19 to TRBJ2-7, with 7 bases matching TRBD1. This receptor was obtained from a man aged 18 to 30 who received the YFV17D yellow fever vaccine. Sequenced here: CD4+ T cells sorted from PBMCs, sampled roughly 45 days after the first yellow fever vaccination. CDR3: CASSTQTGPYEQYF. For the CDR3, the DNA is TGTGCCAGTAGTACCCAGACAGGGCCCTACGAGCAGTACTTC. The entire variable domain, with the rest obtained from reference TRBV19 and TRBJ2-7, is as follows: DGGITQSPKYLFRKEGQNVTLSCEQNLNHDAMYWYRQDPGQGLRLIYYSQIVNDFQKGDIAEGYSVSREKKESFPLTVTSAQKNPTAFYLCASSTQTGPYEQYFGPGTRLTVT.